This T cell receptor beta chain was sequenced in a study of blood T cells in healthy people across ages. Study observations and caveats: Possibly confounding the expanded clonotype changes was the fact that donor CMV status was unknown.

The length of the CDR3 is 16 residues. From germline, CDR1 is LGHNA and CDR2 YNFKEQ. Every donor contributed around 10 milliliters of peripheral blood by blood draw. Then a second PCR, running about 6 to 11 cycles, was carried out with a sample-barcoded 5' primer and a J-beta primer mix. Each CDR3 protein is one row after TCRdb ran MiXCR on the 5' RACE reads. The sample contains about 1,400,000 distinct CDR3 sequences, approximately 59% of which appear only once. Turning to this clonotype: Its antigen is unidentified. A junction boundary mismatches the germline segment, possibly from a read error.

Input material: blood. The source is a man younger than 30 in good health. The chain uses TRBV4-2 and TRBJ2-1; 10 bases are a match to TRBD2. In DNA form, the CDR3 reads TGTGCCAGCAACCAAGATACTAGCGGGGCGTACAATGAGCAGTTCTTC. This gives the protein CASNQDTSGAYNEQFF.